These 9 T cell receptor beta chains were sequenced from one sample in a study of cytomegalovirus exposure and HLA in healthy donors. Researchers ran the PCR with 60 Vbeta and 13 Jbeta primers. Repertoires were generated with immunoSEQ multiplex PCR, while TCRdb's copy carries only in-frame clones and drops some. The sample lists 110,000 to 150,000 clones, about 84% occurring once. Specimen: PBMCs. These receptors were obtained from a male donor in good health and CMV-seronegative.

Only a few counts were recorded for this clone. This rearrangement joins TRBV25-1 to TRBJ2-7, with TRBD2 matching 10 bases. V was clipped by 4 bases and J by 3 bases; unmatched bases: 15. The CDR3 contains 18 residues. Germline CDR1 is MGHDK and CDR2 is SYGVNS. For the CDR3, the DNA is TGTGCCAGCAGTGCCCTCGATCCCCAGCGGGAGGGTCTCTACGAGCAGTACTTC. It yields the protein CASSALDPQREGLYEQYF.

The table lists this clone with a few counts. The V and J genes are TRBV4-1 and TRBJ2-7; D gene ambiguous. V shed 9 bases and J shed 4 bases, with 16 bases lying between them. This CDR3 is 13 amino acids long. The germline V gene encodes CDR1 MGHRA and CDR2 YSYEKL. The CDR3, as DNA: TGCGCCAGTGCGATTAGTTTTTCGTACGAGCAGTACTTC. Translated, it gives CASAISFSYEQYF.

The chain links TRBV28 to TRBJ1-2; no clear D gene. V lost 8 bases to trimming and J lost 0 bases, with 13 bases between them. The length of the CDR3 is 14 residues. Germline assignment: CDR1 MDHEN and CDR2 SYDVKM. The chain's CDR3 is CASAFPGANYGYTF. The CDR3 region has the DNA TGTGCCAGCGCTTTCCCCGGGGCTAACTATGGCTACACCTTC.

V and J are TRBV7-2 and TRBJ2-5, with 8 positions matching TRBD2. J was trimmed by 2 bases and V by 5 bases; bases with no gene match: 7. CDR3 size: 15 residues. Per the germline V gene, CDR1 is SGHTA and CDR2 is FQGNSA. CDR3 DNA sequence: TGTGCCAGCAGCCCGGGACTAGTCCTACAAGAGACCCAGTACTTC. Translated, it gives CASSPGLVLQETQYF.

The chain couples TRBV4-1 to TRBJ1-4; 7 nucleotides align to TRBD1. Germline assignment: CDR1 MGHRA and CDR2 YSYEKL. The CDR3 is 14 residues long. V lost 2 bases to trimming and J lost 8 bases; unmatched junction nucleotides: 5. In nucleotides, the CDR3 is TGCGCCAGCAGCCAATTTCAGGGGGAAGAAAAACTGTTTTTT. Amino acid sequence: CASSQFQGEEKLFF.

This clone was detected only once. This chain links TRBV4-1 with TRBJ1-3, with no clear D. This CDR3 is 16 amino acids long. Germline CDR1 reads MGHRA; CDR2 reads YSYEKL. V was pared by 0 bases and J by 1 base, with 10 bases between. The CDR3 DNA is TGCGCCAGCAGCCAAGAACCGGAGGGATCTGGAAACACCATATATTTT. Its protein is CASSQEPEGSGNTIYF.

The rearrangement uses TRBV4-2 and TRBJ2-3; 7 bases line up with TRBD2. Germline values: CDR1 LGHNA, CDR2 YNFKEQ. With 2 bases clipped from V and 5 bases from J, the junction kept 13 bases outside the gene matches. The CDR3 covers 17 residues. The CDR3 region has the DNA TGTGCCAGCAGCCAACCTTCGGCTAGCGGTGCCCGAGATACGCAGTATTTT. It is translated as CASSQPSASGARDTQYF.

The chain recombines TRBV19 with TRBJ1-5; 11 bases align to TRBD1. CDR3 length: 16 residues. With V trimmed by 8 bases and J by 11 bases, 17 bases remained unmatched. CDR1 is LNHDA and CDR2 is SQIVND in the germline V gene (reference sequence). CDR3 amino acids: CASRPGDRGIHLAQHF. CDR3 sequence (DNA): TGTGCCAGTCGGCCTGGGGACAGGGGGATTCATCTGGCCCAGCATTTT.

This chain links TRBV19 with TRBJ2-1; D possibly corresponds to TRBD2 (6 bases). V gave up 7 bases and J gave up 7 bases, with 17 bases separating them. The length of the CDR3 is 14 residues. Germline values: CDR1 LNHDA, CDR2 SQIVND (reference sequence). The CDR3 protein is CASMVSGENNEQFF. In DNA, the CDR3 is TGTGCCAGTATGGTTTCGGGAGAGAATAATGAGCAGTTCTTC.